This is a list of T cell receptor beta chains from one sample in a study of blood T cell repertoires in COVID-19. The table came from immunoSEQ multiplex PCR; TCRdb's copy has only in-frame clones and leaves some out. The sample has 70,000 or so clones, around 80% seen once. The sample was peripheral blood. The receptors were sampled from a human donor in a cohort sampled during active COVID-19. CDR3s include the opening cysteine and the closing phenylalanine or tryptophan.

CDR3: CASSLRGQGQETQYF
length: 15
V: TRBV7-2
J: TRBJ2-5

CDR3: CASSLGGRWDEQFF
length: 14
V: TRBV28
J: TRBJ2-1

CDR3: CASSLEMGAQGVQYF
length: 15
V: TRBV11-2
J: TRBJ2-7

CDR3: CASSPREGGQPQHF
length: 14
V: TRBV27
J: TRBJ1-5

CDR3: CAWSSLSTDTQYF
length: 13
V: TRBV30
J: TRBJ2-3

CDR3: CASSAGLARYTDTQYF
length: 16
V: TRBV5-4
J: TRBJ2-3

CDR3: CASSAPGLPSTDTQYF
length: 16
V: TRBV19
J: TRBJ2-3

CDR3: CASLELAGEQYF
length: 12
V: TRBV10-2
J: TRBJ2-7

CDR3: CASSSDRVNTGELFF
length: 15
V: TRBV5-4
J: TRBJ2-2

CDR3: CAWSVHSGGGEQYF
length: 14
V: TRBV30
J: TRBJ2-7

CDR3: CASSSRTGPLFF
length: 12
V: TRBV12-3/TRBV12-4
J: TRBJ1-4

CDR3: CASSLLRQGAGYNSPLHF
length: 18
V: TRBV7-2
J: TRBJ1-6

CDR3: CASSRDSENSPLHF
length: 14
V: TRBV7-2
J: TRBJ1-6

CDR3: CASRPGGGARTEAFF
length: 15
V: TRBV6-5
J: TRBJ1-1

CDR3: CASSSLAGGRYNEQFF
length: 16
V: TRBV27
J: TRBJ2-1

CDR3: CASSYPAGIGTDTQYF
length: 16
V: TRBV6-5
J: TRBJ2-3

CDR3: CATSDPTGSREHNEQFF
length: 17
V: TRBV24-1
J: TRBJ2-1

CDR3: CASSFTGTSGYGYTF
length: 15
V: TRBV7-2
J: TRBJ1-2

CDR3: CASSLRVGTGELFF
length: 14
V: TRBV5-1
J: TRBJ2-2

CDR3: CASSDPNPSRETQYF
length: 15
V: TRBV6-1
J: TRBJ2-5

CDR3: CATSRGDRGITDTQYF
length: 16
V: TRBV15
J: TRBJ2-3

CDR3: CASNPDRVGNQPQHF
length: 15
V: TRBV6-2/TRBV6-3
J: TRBJ1-5

CDR3: CASSPRDSHSTDTQYF
length: 16
V: TRBV18
J: TRBJ2-3

CDR3: CASSLKVGAGQPQHF
length: 15
V: TRBV5-6
J: TRBJ1-5

CDR3: CAWSAEWGAGELFF
length: 14
V: TRBV30
J: TRBJ2-2

CDR3: CASSEIPNYGYTF
length: 13
V: TRBV19
J: TRBJ1-2

CDR3: CASSHGETSVYSGANVLTF
length: 19
V: TRBV6-2/TRBV6-3
J: TRBJ2-6

CDR3: CASSTRQGSSYNEQFF
length: 16
V: TRBV19
J: TRBJ2-1

CDR3: CAWSGLVGLTKAFF
length: 14
V: TRBV30
J: TRBJ1-1

CDR3: CASSQRTGANTEAFF
length: 15
V: TRBV18
J: TRBJ1-1

CDR3: CASSLGATAHYGYTF
length: 15
V: TRBV11-2
J: TRBJ1-2

CDR3: CASSFNQGYEQYF
length: 13
V: TRBV7-2
J: TRBJ2-7

CDR3: CASSYTAGATDTQYF
length: 15
V: TRBV5-6
J: TRBJ2-3

CDR3: CATSRGQVNTEAFF
length: 14
V: TRBV15
J: TRBJ1-1

CDR3: CATRGGSNPYEQYF
length: 14
V: TRBV6-6
J: TRBJ2-7

CDR3: CASSPSGGEGNEQFF
length: 15
V: TRBV5-1
J: TRBJ2-1

CDR3: CASSFAGSSYNEQFF
length: 15
V: TRBV11-3
J: TRBJ2-1

CDR3: CASSESSPSGSIVWETQYF
length: 19
V: TRBV6-1
J: TRBJ2-5

CDR3: CASVETGGSNQPQHF
length: 15
V: TRBV2
J: TRBJ1-5

CDR3: CASSQEAGGRLGEQYF
length: 16
V: TRBV4-2
J: TRBJ2-7

CDR3: CASSREPGLAGGGEQFF
length: 17
V: TRBV7-9
J: TRBJ2-1

CDR3: CASSKVGGYNEQFF
length: 14
V: TRBV19
J: TRBJ2-1

CDR3: CASSPQEGAGEKLFF
length: 15
V: TRBV7-2
J: TRBJ1-4

CDR3: CASSTGRSSQETQYF
length: 15
V: TRBV7-7
J: TRBJ2-5

CDR3: CASSIDLRMDEQFF
length: 14
V: TRBV19
J: TRBJ2-1

CDR3: CASSQGLAGLADTQYF
length: 16
V: TRBV5-1
J: TRBJ2-3

CDR3: CASSPSFSYEQYF
length: 13
V: TRBV18
J: TRBJ2-7

CDR3: CASSPLGGRVQTQYF
length: 15
V: TRBV7-2
J: TRBJ2-5

CDR3: CASRRSGTGGTQYF
length: 14
V: TRBV28
J: TRBJ2-5

CDR3: CASSYAGTGNTEAFF
length: 15
V: TRBV6-5
J: TRBJ1-1

CDR3: CASSSTGTDTQYF
length: 13
V: TRBV7-9
J: TRBJ2-3

CDR3: CASSLFLGGETQYF
length: 14
V: TRBV7-9
J: TRBJ2-5

CDR3: CSVGLFSTDTQYF
length: 13
V: TRBV29-1
J: TRBJ2-3

CDR3: CASSLATGGFTDTQYF
length: 16
V: TRBV5-1
J: TRBJ2-3

CDR3: CASSEWSSGSGNEQFF
length: 16
V: TRBV6-1
J: TRBJ2-1